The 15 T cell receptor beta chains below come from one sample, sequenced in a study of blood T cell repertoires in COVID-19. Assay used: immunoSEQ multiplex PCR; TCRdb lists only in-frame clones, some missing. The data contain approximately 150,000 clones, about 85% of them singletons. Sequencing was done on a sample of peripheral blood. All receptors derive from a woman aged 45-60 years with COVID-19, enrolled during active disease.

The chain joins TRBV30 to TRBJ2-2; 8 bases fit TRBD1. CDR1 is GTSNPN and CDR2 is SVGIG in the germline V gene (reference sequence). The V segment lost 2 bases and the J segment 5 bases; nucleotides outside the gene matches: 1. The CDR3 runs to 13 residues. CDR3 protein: CAWSYRGTGELFF. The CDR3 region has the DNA TGTGCCTGGAGTTACAGGGGGACCGGGGAGCTGTTTTTT.

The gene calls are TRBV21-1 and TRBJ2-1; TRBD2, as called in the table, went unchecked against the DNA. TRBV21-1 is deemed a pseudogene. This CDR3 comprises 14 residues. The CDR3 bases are TGTGCCTTGAGGGGATCGGGGGGGAACAATGAGCAGTTCTTC. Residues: CALRGSGGNNEQFF.

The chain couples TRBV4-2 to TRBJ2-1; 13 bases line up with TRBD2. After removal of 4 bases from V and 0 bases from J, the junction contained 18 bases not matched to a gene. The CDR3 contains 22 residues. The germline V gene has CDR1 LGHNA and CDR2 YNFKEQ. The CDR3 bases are TGTGCCAGCAGCCTCCTAATAGGTAGGGGACTAGCGGGGTCAAGCTCCTACAATGAGCAGTTCTTC. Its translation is CASSLLIGRGLAGSSSYNEQFF.

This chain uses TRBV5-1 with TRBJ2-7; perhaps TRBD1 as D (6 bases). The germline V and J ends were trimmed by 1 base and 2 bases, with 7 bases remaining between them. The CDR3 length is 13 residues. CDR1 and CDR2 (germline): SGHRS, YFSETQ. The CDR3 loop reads CASSLTGTYEQYF. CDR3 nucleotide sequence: TGCGCCAGCAGCTTGACAGGGACCTACGAGCAGTACTTC.

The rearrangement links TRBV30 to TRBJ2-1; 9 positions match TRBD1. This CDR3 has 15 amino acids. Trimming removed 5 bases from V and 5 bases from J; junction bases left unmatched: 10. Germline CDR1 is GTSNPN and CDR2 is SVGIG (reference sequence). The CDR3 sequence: CAWGLQGAWNNEQFF. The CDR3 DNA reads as TGTGCCTGGGGCCTACAGGGGGCTTGGAACAATGAGCAGTTCTTC.

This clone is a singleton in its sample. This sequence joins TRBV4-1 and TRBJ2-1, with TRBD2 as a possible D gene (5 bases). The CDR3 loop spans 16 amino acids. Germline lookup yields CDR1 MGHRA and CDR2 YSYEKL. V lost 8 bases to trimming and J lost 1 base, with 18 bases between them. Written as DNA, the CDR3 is TGCGCCAGCCAAACGGGTAGGACTTCTTCCTACAATGAGCAGTTCTTC. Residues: CASQTGRTSSYNEQFF.

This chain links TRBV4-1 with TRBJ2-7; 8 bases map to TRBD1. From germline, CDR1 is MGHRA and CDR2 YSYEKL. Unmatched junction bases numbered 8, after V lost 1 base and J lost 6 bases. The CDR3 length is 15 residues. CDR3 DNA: TGCGCCAGCAGCCAAGGAGGGCAGGGGGCGAGCGAGCAGTACTTC. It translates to CASSQGGQGASEQYF.

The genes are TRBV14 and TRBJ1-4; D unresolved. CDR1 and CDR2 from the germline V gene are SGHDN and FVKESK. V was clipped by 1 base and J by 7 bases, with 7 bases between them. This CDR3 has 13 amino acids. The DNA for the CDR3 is TGTGCCAGCAGCCAAGGATCGGGTGAAAAACTGTTTTTT. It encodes CASSQGSGEKLFF.

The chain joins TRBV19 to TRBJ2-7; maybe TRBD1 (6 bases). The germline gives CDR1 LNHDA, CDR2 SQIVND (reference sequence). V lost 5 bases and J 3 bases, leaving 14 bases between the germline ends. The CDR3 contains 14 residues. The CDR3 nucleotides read TGTGCCAGTAGTGCTAACAGGGATAGCTACGAGCAGTACTTC. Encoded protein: CASSANRDSYEQYF.

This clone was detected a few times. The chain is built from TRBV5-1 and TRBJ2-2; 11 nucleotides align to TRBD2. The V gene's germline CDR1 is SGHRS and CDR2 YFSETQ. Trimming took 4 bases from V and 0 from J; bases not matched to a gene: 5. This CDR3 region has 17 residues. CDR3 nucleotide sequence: TGCGCCAGCAGCCTCCAGACTAGCGGGACGAACACCGGGGAGCTGTTTTTT. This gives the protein CASSLQTSGTNTGELFF.

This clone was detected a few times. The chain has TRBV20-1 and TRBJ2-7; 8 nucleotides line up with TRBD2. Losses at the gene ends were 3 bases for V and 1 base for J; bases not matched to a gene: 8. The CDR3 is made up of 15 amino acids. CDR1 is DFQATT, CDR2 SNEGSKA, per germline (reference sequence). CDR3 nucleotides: TGCAGTGCTAGTGGAAGCGGGGGTCCTTCCTACGAGCAGTACTTC. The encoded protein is CSASGSGGPSYEQYF.

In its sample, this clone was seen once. CDR3 nucleotide sequence: TGCGCCAGCAGCTTGCGTACAGAACCCACTGAAGCTTTCTTT. Residues: CASSLRTEPTEAFF. This sequence joins TRBV5-1 and TRBJ1-1; D remains unclear. Trimming left V 1 base short and J 4 bases short, with 11 bases between. The CDR3 totals 14 residues. Germline V gene sequence: CDR1 SGHRS, CDR2 YFSETQ.

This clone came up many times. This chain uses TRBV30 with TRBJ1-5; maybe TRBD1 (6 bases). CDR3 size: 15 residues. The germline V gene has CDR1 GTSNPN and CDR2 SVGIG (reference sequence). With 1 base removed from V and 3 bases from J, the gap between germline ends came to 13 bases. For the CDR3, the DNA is TGTGCCTGGAGTGGGGCAGGGGAACCCAATCAGCCCCAGCATTTT. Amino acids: CAWSGAGEPNQPQHF.

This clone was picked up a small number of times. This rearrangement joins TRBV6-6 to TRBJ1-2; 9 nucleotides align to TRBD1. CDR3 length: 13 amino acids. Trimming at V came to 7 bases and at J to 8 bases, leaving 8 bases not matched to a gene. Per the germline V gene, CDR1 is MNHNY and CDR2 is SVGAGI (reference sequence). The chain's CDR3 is CASTPGQGRGYTF. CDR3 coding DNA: TGTGCCAGCACCCCAGGACAGGGGAGGGGCTACACCTTC.

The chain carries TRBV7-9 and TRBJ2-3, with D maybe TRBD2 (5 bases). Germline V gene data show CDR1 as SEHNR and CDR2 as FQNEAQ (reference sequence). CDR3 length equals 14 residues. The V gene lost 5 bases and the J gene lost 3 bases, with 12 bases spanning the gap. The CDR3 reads CASSPPPGTDTQYF. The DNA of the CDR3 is TGTGCCAGCAGCCCCCCCCCGGGGACAGATACGCAGTATTTT.